This T cell receptor beta chain came from a study of blood T cell repertoires in COVID-19. Study overall: Samples came from the United States, Italy and Spain, spanning acute and convalescent COVID-19. T cells, B-cell-depleted T cells, or PBMCs supplied cDNA or gDNA.

The CDR3 consists of 14 residues. Germline trimming cut 3 bases from V and 4 bases from J; bases unmatched to any gene: 5. Germline V gene sequence: CDR1 SGHAT, CDR2 FQNNGV. Original processing methods: By means of reference gene primer amplification, nucleated cell counts were estimated. The protocol was immunoSEQ multiplex PCR, while the TCRdb copy is restricted to in-frame clones and leaves out a portion. Clonal size and the V and J genes are those of that table, whereas D and trimming came from the DNA. The sample yields approximately 250,000 clones, around nine tenths seen once. The clonotype was recovered from a man aged 35 to 55 with active or convalescent COVID-19. This chain uses TRBV11-2 with TRBJ1-2; 7 bases are a match to TRBD1. Sequences were obtained from peripheral blood. The CDR3 DNA reads TGTGCCAGCAGCTTTTCGGGACAGAGCTATGGCTACACCTTC. It is translated as CASSFSGQSYGYTF.